A single sample gave rise to the 16 T cell receptor beta chains below, sequenced in a study of cytomegalovirus exposure and HLA in healthy donors. PCR amplification relied on 60 Vbeta primers (plus 13 Jbeta primers). Sequencing used immunoSEQ multiplex PCR; TCRdb keeps in-frame clones, though not all of them. The sample lists more than 95,000 clones, around 80% occurring once. Input material: PBMCs. These receptors originate from a woman in her twenties or thirties in good health and CMV-seronegative.

The J gene is TRBJ2-1, the V gene TRBV11-3, with 10 bases aligning to TRBD2. Germline-derived CDR1 and CDR2 are SGHNT and YENEEA. The V gene end was trimmed by 5 bases and the J gene end by 14 bases; junction bases not matched to a gene: 6. The CDR3 runs 12 residues. CDR3 loop: CASSDTSGMEFF. The CDR3, as DNA: TGTGCCAGCAGCGACACTAGCGGGATGGAGTTCTTC.

The chain combines TRBV6-1 with TRBJ2-2; tentative D call: TRBD1 (7 bases). The CDR3 spans 14 residues. V lost 9 bases and J lost 2, with 13 bases in between. Looked up from germline, CDR1 is MNHNS and CDR2 is SASEGT. CDR3 protein: CASRQGGNTGELFF. The CDR3 DNA follows: TGTGCCAGTAGACAGGGAGGCAACACCGGGGAGCTGTTTTTT.

The V gene is TRBV7-2, the J gene TRBJ1-5; 7 bases line up with TRBD1. The germline CDR1 and CDR2 sequences are SGHTA and FQGNSA. The trim removed 1 base at V and 5 bases at J, leaving 5 bases unmatched. The length of the CDR3 is 15 residues. For the CDR3, the DNA is TGTGCCAGCAGCTTAGAGGAGGGGGCGTATCAGCCCCAGCATTTT. Amino acids: CASSLEEGAYQPQHF. Full variable domain (rest looked up from reference TRBV7-2 and TRBJ1-5): GAGVSQSPSNKVTEKGKDVELRCDPISGHTALYWYRQSLGQGLEFLIYFQGNSAPDKSGLPSDRFSAERTGGSVSTLTIQRTQQEDSAVYLCASSLEEGAYQPQHFGDGTRLSIL.

The J gene is TRBJ2-1, the V gene TRBV11-3; 10 bases match TRBD2. The CDR3 spans 14 residues. The germline V gene has CDR1 SGHNT and CDR2 YENEEA. The J segment lost 4 bases and the V segment lost 8 bases, leaving 5 bases of the junction unmatched. The CDR3 DNA follows: TGTGCCAGCTCTAGCGGGAGCCTTTACAATGAGCAGTTCTTC. This translates into CASSSGSLYNEQFF.

The genes are TRBV10-1 and TRBJ2-7, with TRBD2 matching over 9 bases. V dropped 0 bases and J dropped 6; count of bases not matched to a gene: 6. CDR1 WNHNN and CDR2 SYGVQD come from the germline V gene (reference sequence). The CDR3 runs 15 residues. For the CDR3, the DNA is TGCGCCAGCAGTGAGTCTTTAGCGGGGGCACTCGAGCAGTACTTC. Its protein product is CASSESLAGALEQYF.

The V gene is TRBV5-1, the J gene TRBJ1-2; possibly TRBD1 for D (6 bases). The CDR3 spans 16 residues. From germline, CDR1 is SGHRS and CDR2 YFSETQ. V dropped 0 bases and J dropped 5 bases, with 17 bases sitting between them. The CDR3 loop is CASSLGVTGASYGYTF. In DNA form, the CDR3 reads TGCGCCAGCAGCTTGGGTGTGACAGGAGCTTCTTATGGCTACACCTTC.

The chain couples TRBV14 to TRBJ2-7; tentative D call: TRBD2 (7 bases). The germline V gene encodes CDR1 SGHDN and CDR2 FVKESK. The ends were cut back, 0 bases at V and 6 bases at J, with 12 bases in the middle. The CDR3 length is 14 residues. CDR3 DNA: TGTGCCAGCAGCCAAGACCGGGGGGCAAGCGAGCAGTACTTC. Its translation is CASSQDRGASEQYF.

The chain recombines TRBV5-4 with TRBJ2-7; TRBD2 agrees at 13 bases. CDR3 size: 15 residues. After removal of 4 bases from V and 4 bases from J, the junction contained 5 bases not matched to a gene. Germline V gene sequence: CDR1 SGHNT, CDR2 YYREEE (reference sequence). CDR3 in amino acids: CASSHGTSGVYEQYF. In DNA, the CDR3 is TGTGCCAGCAGCCACGGGACTAGCGGGGTTTACGAGCAGTACTTC.

The chain has TRBV6-6 and TRBJ1-4; a weak D match, TRBD1 (6 bases). Germline V gene sequence: CDR1 MNHNY, CDR2 SVGAGI (reference sequence). V gave up 1 base and J gave up 2 bases, with 11 bases separating them. This CDR3 has 16 residues. In nucleotides, the CDR3 is TGTGCCAGCAGTTACTTCCGACAGGCTACTAATGAAAAACTGTTTTTT. Translation: CASSYFRQATNEKLFF.

The chain has TRBV9 and TRBJ1-2; 12 nucleotides line up with TRBD1. Germline V gene data show CDR1 as SGDLS and CDR2 as YYNGEE. The CDR3 extends over 17 amino acids. V lost 4 bases, J lost 2 bases, and 9 bases stayed unmatched. The CDR3 nucleotides are TGTGCCAGCAGCTTCCGGGACAGGGGGCTCGGAAACTATGGCTACACCTTC. Translating gives CASSFRDRGLGNYGYTF.

The table lists this clone with a count of one. The chain recombines TRBV6-6 with TRBJ1-3, with 7 bases fitting TRBD1. Germline V gives CDR1 MNHNY, CDR2 SVGAGI (reference sequence). The length of the CDR3 is 15 residues. V shed 7 bases and J 0 bases; nucleotides not matched to a gene: 6. CDR3 sequence: CASTWDSSSGNTIYF. The DNA for the CDR3 is TGTGCCAGCACCTGGGACAGCTCCTCTGGAAACACCATATATTTT.

The chain employs TRBV28 and TRBJ2-7, with TRBD1 as a possible D gene (6 bases). CDR3 length: 15 amino acids. Trimming cost V 4 bases and J 7 bases, with 20 bases left between them. The V gene's germline CDR1 is MDHEN and CDR2 SYDVKM. The CDR3 reads CASSYPGHFLWEQYF. As DNA, the CDR3 is TGTGCCAGCAGTTATCCGGGACACTTCTTGTGGGAGCAGTACTTC. Based on the CDR3 plus reference TRBV28 and TRBJ2-7, the full variable domain is DVKVTQSSRYLVKRTGEKVFLECVQDMDHENMFWYRQDPGLGLRLIYFSYDVKMKEKGDIPEGYSVSREKKERFSLILESASTNQTSMYLCASSYPGHFLWEQYFGPGTRLTVT.

The J gene is TRBJ1-1, the V gene TRBV30; D is possibly TRBD1 (6 bases). Trimming pared 3 bases from V and 2 bases from J, leaving 13 bases between. The CDR3 has 14 residues. Per the germline V gene, CDR1 is GTSNPN and CDR2 is SVGIG (reference sequence). The CDR3 nucleotides are TGTGCCTGGAGATGGGGACAACTAAACACTGAAGCTTTCTTT. Amino acid sequence: CAWRWGQLNTEAFF.

The rearrangement links TRBV6-6 to TRBJ1-1; possible D gene TRBD1, 5 bases. This CDR3 is built from 14 residues. V lost 4 bases and J 1 base, leaving 10 bases between the germline ends. Germline V gene lookup returns CDR1 MNHNY and CDR2 SVGAGI (reference sequence). The CDR3 loop reads CASSSRRANTEAFF. The CDR3 DNA is TGTGCCAGCAGTTCACGCAGGGCGAACACTGAAGCTTTCTTT.

The rearrangement joins TRBV19 to TRBJ2-2; 11 bases map to TRBD1. V trimming: 6 bases; J trimming: 0 bases; junction bases outside the gene matches: 6. CDR1 LNHDA and CDR2 SQIVND come from the germline V gene (reference sequence). This CDR3 contains 17 residues. The CDR3 region has the DNA TGTGCCAGTAGCGGGGGGGGACAGGGGGCGAACACCGGGGAGCTGTTTTTT. It specifies CASSGGGQGANTGELFF.

The chain combines TRBV6-5 with TRBJ1-1; 7 bases map to TRBD1. The J segment lost 3 bases and the V segment lost 7 bases, leaving 8 bases of the junction unmatched. The CDR3 runs 14 residues. Germline CDR1 MNHEY, CDR2 SVGAGI. The CDR3 nucleotides are TGTGCCAGCAAGGACCAGAGGGGGCACACTGAAGCTTTCTTT. Protein: CASKDQRGHTEAFF.